What follows describes a single T cell receptor (beta chain). Its antigen is still unknown. No much larger clone is present one base from it, and per-base qualities are unavailable. All donors were healthy Caucasians. The twin cohort consisted of three pairs of female monozygotic twins, all aged about 18 to 29 years. CD4+ and CD8+ T cell populations were isolated with positive isolation kits from Invitrogen. This entry belongs to a study of identical twins listed by TCRdb under 2016. Regarding the study in general: To test whether fetal clonotypes persist, the study used deep sequencing on TCR alpha and beta repertoires from monozygotic twins, unrelated adults of various ages, and cord blood. To rule out contamination, the twin experiments were replicated at different times with different library preparation protocols.

Study-wide conclusions, independent of this receptor: Abundant cord blood beta clonotypes carried fewer insertions; young adult naive repertoires showed a weaker similar trend, while memory repertoires showed none. In beta out-of-frame sequences, excess twin sharing was weaker, because having fewer shared sequences lowered the signal-to-noise ratio. Invariant T cells such as MAIT and iNKT could partly confound zero-insertion analyses, although diverse VJ usage argued against such confounding for most clonotypes. Because the same donors could not be followed over many years, the conclusions depended on cross-sectional statistical analysis. In monozygotic twins, recombination models systematically underestimated out-of-frame TCR alpha sharing, but the models matched the sharing seen between unrelated individuals. Compared with coincidental sharing between unrelated individuals, an excess of low generation-probability sequences was observed among out-of-frame TCR alpha sequences shared between twins.

Library preparation was by 5' RACE. Sequencing relied on an Illumina HiSeq 2000. A universal primer binding site was introduced by template switching, and a unique molecular identifier was present in the final cDNA, enabling accurate counting of TCR cDNA molecules. Specific primers in the conserved constant-segment region were used to synthesize first-strand cDNA for TCR alpha and beta chains. To control for contamination, every cDNA library carried two barcodes: a SMART-Mk sample barcode plus Illumina barcodes. TruSeq adapter sequences along with Illumina sample barcodes were introduced in two successive PCR steps. Sequencing of the TCR alpha and beta cDNA libraries was done on the Illumina HiSeq platform using custom primers. Concerning the study's data processing: Unique molecular identifiers were extracted from raw reads with MiGEC, and CDR3 positions were determined with MiXCR. Recombination models were inferred per individual with the repgenHMM and IGoR tools using an EM algorithm. The analysis of shared clonotypes was done with the tcR package in R, with sharing normalized by the product of cloneset sizes. Out-of-frame nonproductive sequences were analyzed to study raw recombination free of thymic and clonal selection effects. TCRdb's own reprocessing of the public reads used fastp at Q25 and MiXCR and kept productive beta chains. Duplicate CDR3 protein sequences are folded into a single record with the most common DNA and genes. The V and J calls and clone size are TCRdb's, not the authors'. Recorded for this sample are around 490,000 distinct CDR3 sequences; around 15% of them occurred a single time. The ten largest clonotypes hold around 0.48% of the sample.

This sample also appeared in a second study, on yellow fever vaccine responses in identical twins. The other study reports the following: The T cell response to vaccination in identical twins was reported by the authors to appear partly convergent and partly personalized. In identical twins, the study followed T cell clones that responded to the vaccine with precision.

The receptor comes from a woman aged 18 to 35 in good health. Sequencing used CD4+ T cells sorted from blood.

The DNA sequence is as follows: TGTGCCAGCTCACCACAAGAAACAGGGGTTGGTGAAAAACTGTTTTTT. Translation gives CASSPQETGVGEKLFF. The chain uses TRBV18 and TRBJ1-4, with 7 bases aligning to TRBD1. The germline V gene encodes CDR1 KGHSH and CDR2 LQKENI. V ends up 1 base short and J 7 bases short, with an unmatched junction base count of 9. Its CDR3 holds 16 amino acids, cysteine through phenylalanine. The only DNA kept is the CDR3, 48 bases in frame from the first base. The entire variable domain, with the stretches around the CDR3 drawn from the reference TRBV18 and TRBJ1-4 proteins, is NAGVMQNPRHLVRRRGQEARLRCSPMKGHSHVYWYRQLPEEGLKFMVYLQKENIIDESGMPKERFSAEFPKEGPSILRIQQVVRGDSAAYFCASSPQETGVGEKLFFGSGTQLSVL.